This T cell receptor beta chain was identified during a study of Graves' ophthalmopathy and Graves' hyperthyroidism. For the study at large: Blood was drawn at initial diagnosis, before any treatment.

Ophthalmopathy donors were characterized by moderate-to-severe activity, CAS of at least 3, NOSPECS of at least 4, and duration under 3 months. A diagnosis was made from clinical symptoms together with serum thyroxine, TRAb, thyroid ultrasound and orbital computed tomography. Someone took the PBMCs out of roughly 10 ml of fresh peripheral blood. TCR beta CDR3 amplification used RNA transcripts. First-round RT-PCR with HTBI primers preceded a second-round multiplex PCR. A single record per CDR3 protein comes from TCRdb applying MiXCR to the multiplex PCR reads. The profile shows almost 750,000 distinct CDR3 sequences, 40% of them singletons. CDR3 length: 17 residues. V was clipped by 8 bases and J by 5 bases; unmatched bases: 17. Germline V lookup: CDR1 ENHRY, CDR2 SYGVKD.

The sample consisted of peripheral blood. This chain joins TRBV10-3 and TRBJ2-2; TRBD2 matches 7 bases. The TCR originated in an adult man with Graves' ophthalmopathy. CDR3 in amino acids: CAISLFRRESGTGELFF. The CDR3 region has the DNA TGTGCCATCTCTCTATTTCGGCGGGAGAGCGGGACCGGGGAGCTGTTTTTT.